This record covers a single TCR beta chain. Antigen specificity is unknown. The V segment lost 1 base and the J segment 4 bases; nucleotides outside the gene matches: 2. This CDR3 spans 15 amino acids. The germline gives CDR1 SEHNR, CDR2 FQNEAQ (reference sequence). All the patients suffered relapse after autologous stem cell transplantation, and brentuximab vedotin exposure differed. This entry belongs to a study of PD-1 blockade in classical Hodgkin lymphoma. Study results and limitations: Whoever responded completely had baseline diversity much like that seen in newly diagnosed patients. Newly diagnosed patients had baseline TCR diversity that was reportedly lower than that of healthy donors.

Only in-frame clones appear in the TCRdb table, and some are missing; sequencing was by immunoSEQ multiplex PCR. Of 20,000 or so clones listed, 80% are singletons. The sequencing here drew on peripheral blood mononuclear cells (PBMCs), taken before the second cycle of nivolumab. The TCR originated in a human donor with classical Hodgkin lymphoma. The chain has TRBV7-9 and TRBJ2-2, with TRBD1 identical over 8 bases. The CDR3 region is CASSLVQGATGELFF. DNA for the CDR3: TGTGCCAGCAGCTTAGTGCAGGGGGCCACCGGGGAGCTGTTTTTT.